This entry is about one T cell receptor beta chain. This clonotype showed up just a few times. There is no known antigen for this receptor. No per-base quality is available; no much larger clone lies one base away. Based on the germline V gene, the CDR1 and CDR2 sequences are SGHTS and YDEGEE. V drops 4 bases and J drops 4 bases, leaving 21 bases in between. The CDR3 contains 16 residues, cysteine and phenylalanine counted. Here the CDR3 DNA is all that survives: 48 bases in frame from base 1. These data come from a study of T cells in Graves' hyperthyroidism and ophthalmopathy (dated by TCRdb to about 2019). Background on the whole study: Peripheral blood samples were taken at initial diagnosis, before any treatment was given. TCR V-J signatures able to tell the groups apart were searched for in a discovery cohort of 90 to 100 patients, of whom under 45 had Graves' ophthalmopathy and more than 55 had stable Graves' hyperthyroidism. An independent validation cohort of around 19 hyperthyroidism patients and more than 15 patients who later progressed to ophthalmopathy tested prospective prediction of ophthalmopathy. The 75 to 100 discovery patients were divided at random into training and test sets in a 7:3 ratio. Thyroid tissue and blood T-cell repertoires from more than five Graves' hyperthyroidism patients were also compared in the study. Once sampling was done, hyperthyroidism patients were given methimazole at a starting dose of 30 mg daily, whereas ophthalmopathy patients were given high-dose intravenous methylprednisolone. TCR Vbeta CDR3 sequencing of 120 to 150 peripheral blood samples (43 ophthalmopathy, some 75 hyperthyroidism and roughly 17 progressor patients) is reported in the paper. Findings and caveats that apply to the study as a whole: In validation, the model predicted progression to ophthalmopathy a median of around 6.5 months before onset, with roughly 68% sensitivity and more than 72% specificity. Blood samples also contained most of the expanded thyroid clonotypes (frequency above 0.001), which suggests that blood repertoires may reflect thyroid immune responses. No statistical method was used to fix the sample size in advance, and group allocation was not hidden from the investigators. Ophthalmopathy was separated from stable hyperthyroidism by a 13 V-J signature model, with around 88% sensitivity and 81% to 82% specificity obtained in cross-validation and 80%/75% obtained in testing.

The TCR beta CDR3 regions were amplified from the RNA transcripts. A first-round RT-PCR of the TCR CDR3 used the HTBI primer set with the Qiagen OneStep RT-PCR kit. The libraries were constructed in a second round of multiplex PCR and then size-selected and purified. Sequencing of the libraries was done on an Illumina HiSeq2000 using paired-end 100 bp reads. As for the original processing: SOAPnuke was used to process the raw data, removing reads that contained adapters or uncalled bases, had a mean Phred below 15, or lacked an exact match to the constant primer or identifier. High-quality paired reads were merged using COPE v1.2.5, and each unique nucleotide sequence was defined as a clonotype. Clonotypes were aligned to IMGT TRBV, TRBD and TRBJ reference segments using MiTCR v1.1. Only V-J combinations with frequency above 0.0001, covering about 99% of repertoires, were analysed. The TCS score was defined as the ratio of F50 (clonal expansion) to E x V (chaos), calculated using BLOSUM62-based TCRdist between CDR3 peptides within each V-J. Welch's t-statistics and random forest reduced fewer than 600 V-J features to under 15, which were used in a naive Bayes classifier (R e1071). Starting from the raw public reads, TCRdb applied fastp trimming at Q25, assembled clones with MiXCR and retained in-frame beta chains. One record per CDR3 amino acid sequence lists the most common genes and DNA. What appears here as the V and J calls and clone size reflects TCRdb's work, not the paper's. For this sample there are more than 250,000 distinct CDR3 sequences; 15% appear just once. Roughly 31% of the sample is held by the ten biggest clonotypes.

The hyperthyroidism patients were between 18 and 65 years old and newly diagnosed, with a disease duration of less than 2 months. The study excluded patients with uncontrolled infections, other autoimmune diseases, pregnancy or lactation. Clinical symptoms, serum thyroxine and TRAb, thyroid ultrasound, and orbital computed tomography formed the basis for the diagnoses. Blood from progressor patients was collected at the time of first diagnosis with hyperthyroidism, before any ophthalmopathy symptoms had appeared. PBMCs were separated from roughly 10 ml of fresh peripheral blood using Ficoll-Paque density gradient centrifugation. Progressor patients were first diagnosed with Graves' hyperthyroidism and then developed ophthalmopathy during follow-up. Total RNA was extracted using Trizol reagent, and RNA quality was assessed on an Agilent 2100 Bioanalyzer.

This TCR was sampled from a woman aged 50 to 65 with Graves' hyperthyroidism that later progressed to Graves' ophthalmopathy. In this chain, TRBV5-8 is recombined with TRBJ2-7, with no confidently assigned D gene. Sequencing input: blood. The nucleotides read TGTGCCAGCAGCCCTAGGATCTACCTCGACCAGTACGAGCAGTACTTC. Its protein reads: CASSPRIYLDQYEQYF.